Following are 19 T cell receptor beta chains from one sample sequenced in a study of blood T cell repertoires in COVID-19. Measured with immunoSEQ multiplex PCR; TCRdb has only the in-frame clones, and not every one. The sample yields approximately 210,000 clones, about 87% seen once. The source material was peripheral blood. These receptors were obtained from a man in his 70s with acute or convalescent COVID-19.

The chain has TRBV5-5 and TRBJ2-7; D unclear. Germline values: CDR1 SGHKS, CDR2 YYEKEE (reference sequence). V was cut by 0 bases and J by 3 bases, with 4 bases left in between. The length of the CDR3 is 12 residues. The CDR3 nucleotides read TGTGCCAGCAGCTTGGGAGACTACGAGCAGTACTTC. Amino acid sequence: CASSLGDYEQYF.

The chain uses TRBV19 and TRBJ1-5; 10 bases line up with TRBD1. This CDR3 comprises 17 residues. From germline, CDR1 is LNHDA and CDR2 SQIVND (reference sequence). The J segment lost 11 bases and the V segment lost 3 bases, leaving 16 bases of the junction unmatched. The CDR3 loop is CASSILGTGAPREAQHF. CDR3 nucleotides: TGTGCCAGTAGTATTTTGGGGACAGGGGCCCCCCGGGAGGCCCAGCATTTT.

The chain carries TRBV3-1 (or the pseudogene TRBV3-2) and TRBJ1-2; 9 positions match TRBD1. The germline V gene encodes CDR1 LGHDT and CDR2 YNNKEL (reference sequence). The CDR3 has 14 residues. Losses at the gene ends were 4 bases for V and 7 bases for J; bases not matched to a gene: 7. CDR3 DNA: TGTGCCAGCAGCCGTTGGCAGGACAGGGGTGGCTACACCTTC. Translated: CASSRWQDRGGYTF.

The chain uses TRBV27 and TRBJ2-1; 11 nucleotides align to TRBD2. CDR1 and CDR2 from the germline V gene are MNHEY and SMNVEV (reference sequence). This CDR3 is 16 amino acids long. V was pared by 6 bases and J by 2 bases, with 6 bases of the junction left unmatched. Written as DNA, the CDR3 is TGTGCCAGCAGGCCCACTAGCGGGAGTCCCTACAATGAGCAGTTCTTC. Translating it yields CASRPTSGSPYNEQFF.

This clone was picked up one time. V usage is TRBV7-9 and J usage is TRBJ2-3; 15 bases map to TRBD2. Germline-derived CDR1 and CDR2 are SEHNR and FQNEAQ (reference sequence). Trimming cost V 5 bases and J 4 bases; bases outside gene matches: 7. CDR3 length equals 17 residues. As DNA, the CDR3 is TGTGCCAGCAGCGCCGGACTAGCGGGAGGGCGGGCAGATACGCAGTATTTT. This encodes CASSAGLAGGRADTQYF.

V gene TRBV3-1 (or the pseudogene TRBV3-2) combines with J gene TRBJ2-1; possibly TRBD2 for D (6 bases). Germline-derived CDR1 and CDR2 are LGHDT and YNNKEL (reference sequence). This CDR3 has 15 residues. Trimming pared 5 bases from V and 5 bases from J, leaving 16 bases between. The CDR3 region is CASSGPGTGNNEQFF. The CDR3 DNA is TGTGCCAGCAGCGGTCCGGGGACTGGAAACAATGAGCAGTTCTTC.

The chain recombines TRBV6-2 or TRBV6-3 with TRBJ1-5; 7 bases are shared with TRBD1. This CDR3 is built from 14 residues. J was trimmed by 6 bases and V by 0 bases; bases with no gene match: 2. CDR1 MNHEY and CDR2 SVGEGT come from the germline V gene. CDR3 residues: CASSYSGGGQPQHF. CDR3 bases: TGTGCCAGCAGTTACTCAGGGGGCGGTCAGCCCCAGCATTTT.

The chain employs TRBV18 and TRBJ1-3; 7 bases agree with TRBD1. This CDR3 is 15 amino acids long. Germline values: CDR1 KGHSH, CDR2 LQKENI. Unmatched junction bases numbered 7, after V lost 2 bases and J lost 6 bases. CDR3 DNA: TGTGCCAGCTCACCAGAAGGGGGCGCCGTAAACACCATATATTTT. This codes for CASSPEGGAVNTIYF.

Worth noting for this clone: Other DNA sequences within the sample encode an identical CDR3. This sequence joins TRBV7-2 and TRBJ1-5, with D possibly matching TRBD1 (6 bases). The length of the CDR3 is 15 residues. Germline assignment: CDR1 SGHTA and CDR2 FQGNSA. With 1 base removed from V and 0 bases from J, the gap between germline ends came to 7 bases. CDR3 nucleotides: TGTGCCAGCAGCTTAGAACAGGGTAGCAATCAGCCCCAGCATTTT. Its translation: CASSLEQGSNQPQHF.

J is TRBJ2-1 and V is TRBV19, with a weak D call TRBD1 (7 bases). Germline-derived CDR1 and CDR2 are LNHDA and SQIVND (reference sequence). This CDR3 comprises 16 residues. The V gene lost 9 bases and the J gene lost 4 bases, with 22 bases spanning the gap. The chain's CDR3 is CASSGGGYLYYNEQFF. The CDR3 DNA sequence: TGTGCCAGCTCCGGAGGGGGCTACCTTTATTACAATGAGCAGTTCTTC.

This clone is a singleton in its sample. The V and J genes are TRBV6-5 and TRBJ2-1; D might be TRBD1 (6 bases). V was clipped by 4 bases and J by 2 bases, with 15 bases between them. Germline-derived CDR1 and CDR2 are MNHEY and SVGAGI. CDR3 length: 16 residues. For the CDR3, the DNA is TGTGCCAGCAGTTTGATAACAGGGAAAACCTACAATGAGCAGTTCTTC. Amino acid sequence: CASSLITGKTYNEQFF.

CDR3 DNA: TGTGCCAGCAGCTTGGCGGTGTTTGGAGGGAGGGGGGAGACCCAGTACTTC. Translating it yields CASSLAVFGGRGETQYF. The chain has TRBV5-4 and TRBJ2-5; TRBD2 might be the D (7 bases). V gave up 0 bases and J gave up 5 bases, with 20 bases separating them. CDR3 length equals 17 residues. The germline CDR1 and CDR2 sequences are SGHNT and YYREEE (reference sequence).

The chain combines TRBV6-2 or TRBV6-3 with TRBJ2-1, with TRBD2 matching over 11 bases. With 2 bases clipped from V and 9 bases from J, the junction kept 9 bases outside the gene matches. The CDR3 sequence is 16 residues long. Germline V gene lookup returns CDR1 MNHEY and CDR2 SVGEGT. For the CDR3, the DNA is TGTGCCAGCAGTTACGGACCGGGACTAGCGGACGGTGAGCAGTTCTTC. Protein product: CASSYGPGLADGEQFF.

The gene calls are TRBV11-3 and TRBJ2-1; D perhaps matches TRBD1 (9 bases). The CDR3 runs to 16 residues. V lost 5 bases and J 9 bases, leaving 23 bases between the germline ends. CDR1 and CDR2 from the germline V gene are SGHNT and YENEEA. The CDR3 nucleotides are TGTGCCAGCAGCCCCGGGGGGGACAGGGTAAGAAGTGAGCAGTTCTTC. Translating it yields CASSPGGDRVRSEQFF.

J is TRBJ1-1 and V is TRBV10-3; 7 bases match TRBD1. Germline V gene sequence: CDR1 ENHRY, CDR2 SYGVKD. Trimming cost V 3 bases and J 6 bases; bases outside gene matches: 7. The CDR3 spans 14 residues. The CDR3 here is CAISEIPRGPEAFF. For the CDR3, the DNA is TGTGCCATCAGTGAAATCCCTAGGGGGCCTGAAGCTTTCTTT.

This chain connects TRBV15 to TRBJ1-5; 9 bases are shared with TRBD1. Trimming removed 0 bases from V and 6 bases from J; junction bases left unmatched: 15. Germline CDR1 is LNHNV and CDR2 is YYDKDF (reference sequence). This CDR3 has 19 amino acids. The CDR3 DNA is TGTGCCACCAGCAGAGATTCTGCGCTGTCCACAGGGGGCGGTCAGCCCCAGCATTTT. Its translation: CATSRDSALSTGGGQPQHF.

The chain is built from TRBV5-5 and TRBJ2-2; 7 positions match TRBD2. Germline loops: CDR1 SGHKS, CDR2 YYEKEE (reference sequence). The J segment lost 5 bases and the V segment lost 0 bases, leaving 7 bases of the junction unmatched. This CDR3 is built from 16 residues. The CDR3 DNA sequence: TGTGCCAGCAGCTTGGAGGCGGGAGTGCGGACCGGGGAGCTGTTTTTT. Protein: CASSLEAGVRTGELFF.

This clone was counted only a few times. This chain joins TRBV6-5 and TRBJ1-2, with 10 bases aligning to TRBD1. The CDR3 spans 13 residues. V lost 6 bases and J lost 7; bases outside the gene matches: 5. CDR1 and CDR2 (germline): MNHEY, SVGAGI. CDR3 bases: TGTGCCAGCAGCTCCGGGACAGGGGTTGGCTACACCTTC. It yields the protein CASSSGTGVGYTF.

This chain links TRBV18 with TRBJ2-7, with D possibly matching TRBD1 (5 bases). Germline CDR1 and CDR2: KGHSH and LQKENI. The V end was cut by 3 bases, the J end by 7 bases, with 19 bases between. The CDR3 has 15 amino acids. CDR3 sequence reads: CASSPLSGQGGEQYF. In DNA, the CDR3 is TGTGCCAGCTCACCCTTGTCCGGCCAGGGTGGTGAGCAGTACTTC. The full variable domain, completed using reference TRBV18 and TRBJ2-7, is NAGVMQNPRHLVRRRGQEARLRCSPMKGHSHVYWYRQLPEEGLKFMVYLQKENIIDESGMPKERFSAEFPKEGPSILRIQQVVRGDSAAYFCASSPLSGQGGEQYFGPGTRLTVT.